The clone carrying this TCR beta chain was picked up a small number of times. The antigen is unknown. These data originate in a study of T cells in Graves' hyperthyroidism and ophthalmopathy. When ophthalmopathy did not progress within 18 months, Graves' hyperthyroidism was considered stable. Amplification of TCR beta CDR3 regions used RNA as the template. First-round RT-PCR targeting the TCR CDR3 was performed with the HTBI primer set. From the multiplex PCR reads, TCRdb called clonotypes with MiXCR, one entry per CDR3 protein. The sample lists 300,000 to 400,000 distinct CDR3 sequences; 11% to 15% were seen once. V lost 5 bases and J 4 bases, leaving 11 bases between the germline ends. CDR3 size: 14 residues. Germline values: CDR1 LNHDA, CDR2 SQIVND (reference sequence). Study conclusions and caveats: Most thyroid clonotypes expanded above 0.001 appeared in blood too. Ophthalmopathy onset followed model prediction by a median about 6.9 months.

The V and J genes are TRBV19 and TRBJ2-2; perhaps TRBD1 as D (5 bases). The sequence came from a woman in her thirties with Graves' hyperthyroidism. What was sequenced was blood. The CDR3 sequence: CASSPAGSTGELFF. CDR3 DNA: TGTGCCAGTAGTCCGGCAGGGTCCACCGGGGAGCTGTTTTTT.